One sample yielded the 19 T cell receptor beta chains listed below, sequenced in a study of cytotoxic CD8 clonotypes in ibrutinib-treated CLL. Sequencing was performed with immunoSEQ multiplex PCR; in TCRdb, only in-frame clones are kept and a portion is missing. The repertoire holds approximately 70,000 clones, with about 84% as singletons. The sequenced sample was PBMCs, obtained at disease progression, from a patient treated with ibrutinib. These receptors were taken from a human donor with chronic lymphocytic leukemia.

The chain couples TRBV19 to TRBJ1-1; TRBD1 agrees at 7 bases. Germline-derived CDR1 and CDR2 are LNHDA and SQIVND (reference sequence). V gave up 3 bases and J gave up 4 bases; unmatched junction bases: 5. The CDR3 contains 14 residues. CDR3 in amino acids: CASSMSDRITEAFF. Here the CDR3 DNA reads TGTGCCAGTAGTATGTCGGACAGGATCACTGAAGCTTTCTTT.

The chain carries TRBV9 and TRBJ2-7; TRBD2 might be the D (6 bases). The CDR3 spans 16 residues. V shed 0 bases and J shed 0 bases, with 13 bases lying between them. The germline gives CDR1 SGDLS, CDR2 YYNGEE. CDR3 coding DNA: TGTGCCAGCAGCGTAGCTAGCGCGGCAAGCTCCTACGAGCAGTACTTC. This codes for CASSVASAASSYEQYF.

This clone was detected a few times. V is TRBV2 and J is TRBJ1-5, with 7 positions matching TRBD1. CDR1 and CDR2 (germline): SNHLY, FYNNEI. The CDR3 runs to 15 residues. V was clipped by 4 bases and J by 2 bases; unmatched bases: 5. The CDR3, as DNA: TGTGCCAGCAGTGGACAGGGCAGGGGCAATCAGCCCCAGCATTTT. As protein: CASSGQGRGNQPQHF.

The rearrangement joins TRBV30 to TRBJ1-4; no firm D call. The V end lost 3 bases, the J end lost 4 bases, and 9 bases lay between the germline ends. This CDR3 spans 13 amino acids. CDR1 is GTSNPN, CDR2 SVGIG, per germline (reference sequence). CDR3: CAWRGRLNEKLFF. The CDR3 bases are TGTGCCTGGAGAGGACGTCTTAATGAAAAACTGTTTTTT.

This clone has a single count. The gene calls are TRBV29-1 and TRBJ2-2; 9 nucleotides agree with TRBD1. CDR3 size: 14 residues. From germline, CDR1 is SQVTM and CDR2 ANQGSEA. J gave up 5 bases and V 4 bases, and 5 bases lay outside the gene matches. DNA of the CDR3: TGCAGCGTTGTTAAGGACAGGGGAACCGGGGAGCTGTTTTTT. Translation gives CSVVKDRGTGELFF.

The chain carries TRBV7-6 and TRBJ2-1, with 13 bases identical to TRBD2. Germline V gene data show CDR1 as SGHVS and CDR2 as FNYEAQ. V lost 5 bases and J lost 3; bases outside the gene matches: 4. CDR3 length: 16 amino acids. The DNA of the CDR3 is TGTGCCAGCAGCGTTAGACTAGCGGGGGGCTACAATGAGCAGTTCTTC. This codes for CASSVRLAGGYNEQFF.

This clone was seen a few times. The CDR3 protein is CASSPLEKGAGELFF. The CDR3 DNA reads TGTGCCAGCTCACCACTGGAAAAGGGCGCCGGGGAGCTGTTTTTT. The chain combines TRBV18 with TRBJ2-2; D is unclear. Germline V lookup: CDR1 KGHSH, CDR2 LQKENI. Trimming removed 1 base at V and 6 bases at J, with 12 bases between. The CDR3 covers 15 residues. The full variable domain, in which reference TRBV18 and TRBJ2-2 provide the parts outside the CDR3, is NAGVMQNPRHLVRRRGQEARLRCSPMKGHSHVYWYRQLPEEGLKFMVYLQKENIIDESGMPKERFSAEFPKEGPSILRIQQVVRGDSAAYFCASSPLEKGAGELFFGEGSRLTVL.

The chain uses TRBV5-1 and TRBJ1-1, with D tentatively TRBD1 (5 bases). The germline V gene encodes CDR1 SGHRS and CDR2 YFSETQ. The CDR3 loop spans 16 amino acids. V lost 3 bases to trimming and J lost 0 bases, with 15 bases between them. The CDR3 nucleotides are TGCGCCAGCAGCTGGAGGGGTGGGGGAATGAACACTGAAGCTTTCTTT. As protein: CASSWRGGGMNTEAFF.

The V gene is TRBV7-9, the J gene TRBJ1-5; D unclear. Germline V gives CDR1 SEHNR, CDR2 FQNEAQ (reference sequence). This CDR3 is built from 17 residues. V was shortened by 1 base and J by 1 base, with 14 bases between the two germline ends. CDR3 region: CASSLGSLPVSNQPQHF. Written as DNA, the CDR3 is TGTGCCAGCAGCTTAGGTAGTCTGCCAGTCAGCAATCAGCCCCAGCATTTT.

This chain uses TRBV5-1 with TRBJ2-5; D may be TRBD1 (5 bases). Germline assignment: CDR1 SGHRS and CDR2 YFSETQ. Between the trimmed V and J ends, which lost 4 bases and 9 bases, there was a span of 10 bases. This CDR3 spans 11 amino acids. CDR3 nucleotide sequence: TGCGCCAGCAGCGTTTTAGGGGCCCAGTACTTC. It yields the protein CASSVLGAQYF.

CDR3 in amino acids: CASRRGGVWGYTF. Here the CDR3 DNA reads TGTGCCAGCCGTCGGGGCGGAGTCTGGGGCTACACCTTC. The V call is TRBV27, the J call TRBJ1-2, with D perhaps matching TRBD1 (5 bases). Germline V CDR1 and CDR2: MNHEY, SMNVEV (reference sequence). V was cut by 8 bases and J by 8 bases, with 18 bases left in between. This CDR3 has 13 amino acids.

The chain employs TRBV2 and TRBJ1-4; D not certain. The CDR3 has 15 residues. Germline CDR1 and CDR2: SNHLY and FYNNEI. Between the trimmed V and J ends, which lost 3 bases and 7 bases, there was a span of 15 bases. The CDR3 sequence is CASSDLRGFIEKLFF. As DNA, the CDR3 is TGTGCCAGCAGTGATCTACGAGGGTTTATTGAAAAACTGTTTTTT.

The CDR3 sequence is CASSEQGTAGGYTF. CDR3 bases: TGTGCCAGCAGTGAACAGGGTACCGCAGGTGGCTACACCTTC. The rearrangement links TRBV6-1 to TRBJ1-2, with D perhaps TRBD1 (5 bases). Per the germline V gene, CDR1 is MNHNS and CDR2 is SASEGT. Trimming left V 2 bases short and J 7 bases short, with 14 bases between. The CDR3 has 14 amino acids.

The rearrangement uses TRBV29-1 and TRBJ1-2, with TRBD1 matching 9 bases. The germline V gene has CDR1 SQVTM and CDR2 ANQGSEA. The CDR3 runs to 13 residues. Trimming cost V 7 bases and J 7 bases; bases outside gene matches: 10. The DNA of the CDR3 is TGCAGCGCCGGTGGGACAGGGATGAGTGGCTACACCTTC. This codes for CSAGGTGMSGYTF.

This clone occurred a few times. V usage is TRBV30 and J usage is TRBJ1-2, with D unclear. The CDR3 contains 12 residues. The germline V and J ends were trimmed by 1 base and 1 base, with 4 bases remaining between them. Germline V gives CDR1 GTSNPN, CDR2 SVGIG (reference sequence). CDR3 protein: CAWSGVNYGYTF. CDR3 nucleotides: TGTGCCTGGAGTGGGGTTAACTATGGCTACACCTTC.

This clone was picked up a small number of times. The CDR3 nucleotides are TGTGCCAGCAGTCCGGGACAGAGCTATAATTCACCCCTCCACTTT. Translation: CASSPGQSYNSPLHF. The chain combines TRBV2 with TRBJ1-6; 7 nucleotides line up with TRBD1. CDR1 is SNHLY and CDR2 is FYNNEI in the germline V gene. The CDR3 loop spans 15 amino acids. V shed 5 bases and J 3 bases; nucleotides not matched to a gene: 4.

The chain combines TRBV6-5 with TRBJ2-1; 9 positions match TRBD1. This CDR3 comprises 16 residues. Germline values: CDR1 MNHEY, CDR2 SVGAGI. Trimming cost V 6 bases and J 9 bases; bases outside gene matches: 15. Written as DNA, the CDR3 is TGTGCCAGCAGCTACCAGACAGGGGGGAAAAGATCTGAGCAGTTCTTC. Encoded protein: CASSYQTGGKRSEQFF.

The CDR3 DNA reads as TGTGCCAGCAGTGAGGAGAGGGATAATCAGCCCCAGCATTTT. Protein product: CASSEERDNQPQHF. The J gene is TRBJ1-5, the V gene TRBV2; D remains ambiguous. Trimming left V 3 bases short and J 4 bases short, with 10 bases between. This CDR3 contains 14 residues. Germline V gives CDR1 SNHLY, CDR2 FYNNEI. The full variable domain, rest sourced from reference TRBV2 and TRBJ1-5, is EPEVTQTPSHQVTQMGQEVILRCVPISNHLYFYWYRQILGQKVEFLVSFYNNEISEKSEIFDDQFSVERPDGSNFTLKIRSTKLEDSAMYFCASSEERDNQPQHFGDGTRLSIL.

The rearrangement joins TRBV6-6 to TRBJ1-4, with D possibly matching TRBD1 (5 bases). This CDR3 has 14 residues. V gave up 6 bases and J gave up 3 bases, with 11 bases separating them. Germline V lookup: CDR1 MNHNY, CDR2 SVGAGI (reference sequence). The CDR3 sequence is CASRPGPSNEKLFF. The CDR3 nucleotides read TGTGCCAGCAGGCCGGGACCGTCTAATGAAAAACTGTTTTTT.